This T cell receptor (beta chain) was obtained from a study of tumor and adjacent non-tumor tissue in lung cancer. General study findings and limits: Tumor tissue had significantly higher TCR diversity than normal lung.

This clonotype has more than one count but fewer than ten. The target antigen is unknown. Given a much more abundant clone one base away, this may be a read error. TCRbeta libraries were built with three rounds of nested PCR, modified from ARM-PCR. TCRdb re-analysed the multiplex PCR reads in MiXCR, keeping a single row per CDR3 protein. The table has fewer than 100,000 distinct CDR3 sequences, around 77% seen once. Looked up from germline, CDR1 is MNHEY and CDR2 is SVGAGI. This CDR3 spans 15 amino acids. V was cut by 2 bases and J by 2 bases, with 11 bases left in between. The template was RNA from unsorted bulk tissue.

Sequences were obtained from lung tumor tissue. The chain carries TRBV6-5 and TRBJ2-3; D uncertain. This sequence originates from a woman in her thirties or forties with non-small cell lung cancer. CDR3 in amino acids: CASSYKYSTTDTQYF. CDR3 nucleotide sequence: TGTGCCAGCAGTTACAAGTACAGCACCACAGATACGCAGTATTTT.